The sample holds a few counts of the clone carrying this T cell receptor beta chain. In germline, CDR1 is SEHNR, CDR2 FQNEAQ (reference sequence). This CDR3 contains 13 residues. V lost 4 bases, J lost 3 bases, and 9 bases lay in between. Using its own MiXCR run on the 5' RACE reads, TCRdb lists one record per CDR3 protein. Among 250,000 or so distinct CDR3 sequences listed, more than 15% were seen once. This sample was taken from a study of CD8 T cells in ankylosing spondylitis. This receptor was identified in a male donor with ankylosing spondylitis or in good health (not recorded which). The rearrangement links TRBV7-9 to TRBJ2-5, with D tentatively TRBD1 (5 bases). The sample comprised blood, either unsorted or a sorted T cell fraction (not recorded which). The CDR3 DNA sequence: TGTGCCAGCAGCTCGCCCAGGGAAGAGACCCAGTACTTC. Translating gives CASSSPREETQYF.